The clone carrying this T cell receptor (beta chain) turned up a few times. Its antigen is unidentified. cDNA libraries of TCR beta carried unique molecular identifiers. There were roughly 0.95 to 10 million T cells, and about 540,000 cDNA molecules came from them. TCRdb re-analysed the PCR reads in MiXCR, keeping a single row per CDR3 protein. The sample lists under 900,000 distinct CDR3 sequences; approximately 53% were seen once. V lost 0 bases and J 4 bases, leaving 12 bases between the germline ends. The CDR3 is made up of 15 amino acids. The V gene's germline CDR1 is MNHEY and CDR2 SVGAGI. This specimen belongs to a study of post-analysis software for immune sequencing data. Study outcomes and limitations: Compared with controls, patients had more of five TRBV segments, including TRBV5-6, TRBV5-1 and TRBV20-1. Strong co-clustering by F measure linked samples that shared a preparation batch.

The receptor was isolated from a girl between 10 and 17 years old with multiple sclerosis. The chain links TRBV6-5 to TRBJ1-2; perhaps TRBD1 as D (5 bases). Sequenced sample: blood. For the CDR3, the DNA is TGTGCCAGCAGTTACTCCCCCAGGGTGGGCTATGGCTACACCTTC. It translates to CASSYSPRVGYGYTF.